Listed below are T cell receptor beta chains from one sample, sequenced in a study of identical twins. MiXCR, run by TCRdb on the 5' RACE reads, gives a single entry per CDR3 protein. The sample comprises 1.5 million to 2 million distinct CDR3 sequences, 32% of which are singletons, and 0.25% to 0.3% rests with the top ten. Input material: cord blood. The receptors stem from a newborn girl in good health. CDR3s include the opening cysteine and the closing phenylalanine or tryptophan. The D gene is left open where the match is weak. For some rows the clone size is stated as once, few or many, or as a class when expanded; others skip it.

-,many,TRBJ2-7,TRBV21-1,TGTGCCAGCAGCAAAGCCACCGGTGGGCTCACCAGCTACGAGCAGTACTTC,CASSKATGGLTSYEQYF
-,few,TRBJ2-7,TRBV20-1,TGCAGTGCTAGGGATCCCACAGGGACCGAGCAGTACTTC,CSARDPTGTEQYF
TRBD2,-,TRBJ2-1,TRBV11-2,TGTGCCAGCAGCTTCGTAGCGGGAGCGGGCAATGAGCAGTTCTTC,CASSFVAGAGNEQFF
TRBD1,few,TRBJ1-6,TRBV20-1,TGCAGTGCTAGTTCTACAGGGGGTTCACCCCTCCACTTT,CSASSTGGSPLHF
TRBD2,-,TRBJ2-7,TRBV6-1,TGTGCCATCCCCCCCCGGGGGGGCACCTACAATGAGCAGTACTTC,CAIPPRGGTYNEQYF
-,many,TRBJ1-2,TRBV6-5,TGTGCCAGCACCTACTTAGCGAAGGGCTATGGCTACACCTTC,CASTYLAKGYGYTF
TRBD2,few,TRBJ2-3,TRBV28,TGTGCCAGCACCGACGGGACTAGGTGGTATTTT,CASTDGTRWYF
TRBD1,few,TRBJ2-1,TRBV19,TGTGCCAGTAGGGCGGACAGGGGGCAAGATGAGCAGTTCTTC,CASRADRGQDEQFF
-,-,TRBJ2-7,TRBV6-5,TGTGCCAGCAGTTACTCGAATAGGGTAACCTACGAGCAGTACTTC,CASSYSNRVTYEQYF
TRBD2,-,TRBJ2-3,TRBV12-5,TGTGCTAGTGGTTCCCTGGCGGGGGGACCGCCGGATACGCAGTATTTT,CASGSLAGGPPDTQYF
TRBD1,-,TRBJ2-3,TRBV28,TGTGCCAGCAGGATCACAGGGGCAGATACGCAGTATTTT,CASRITGADTQYF
-,-,TRBJ2-2,TRBV28,TGTGCCAGCAGTCCGCGAATAAGGGGGAACACCGGGGAGCTGTTTTTT,CASSPRIRGNTGELFF
TRBD2,few,TRBJ2-7,TRBV2,TGTGCCAGCAGTGAACGGAGACTAGCGGGGAATTACGAGCAGTACTTC,CASSERRLAGNYEQYF
TRBD2,few,TRBJ2-5,TRBV28,TGTGCCAGCAGCCTGGGGTTAGCGGGAGTGAAGACCCAGTACTTC,CASSLGLAGVKTQYF
-,few,TRBJ2-1,TRBV4-1,TGCGCCAGCAGCCCTCTGAGCGGCAATGAGCAGTTCTTC,CASSPLSGNEQFF
-,-,TRBJ2-7,TRBV4-2,TGTGCCAGCAGCCATGCCCAGAAACTTAAAACTTACGAGCAGTACTTC,CASSHAQKLKTYEQYF
-,-,TRBJ1-1,TRBV20-1,TGCAGTGTCGCGAACCGGGCCGCGGGGAACACTGAAGCTTTCTTT,CSVANRAAGNTEAFF
-,-,TRBJ2-5,TRBV11-2,TGTGCCAGCAGCTTAGATCGAGGGGTCCAAGAGACCCAGTACTTC,CASSLDRGVQETQYF
-,few,TRBJ2-7,TRBV20-1,TGCAGTGCTAGGACTAGCGAGCAGTACTTC,CSARTSEQYF
TRBD2,-,TRBJ2-1,TRBV25-1,TGTGCCAGTGGCAGGGAGGGGATCGCCTACAATGAGCAGTTCTTC,CASGREGIAYNEQFF
-,-,TRBJ1-6,TRBV6-6,TGTGCCAGCAGATCCCAGGGGATGGATTCACCCCTCCACTTT,CASRSQGMDSPLHF
TRBD1,-,TRBJ1-5,TRBV10-3,TGTGCCATCAGTGAAGGACAGGGACTGGTCAATCAGCCCCAGCATTTT,CAISEGQGLVNQPQHF
TRBD2,-,TRBJ2-7,TRBV4-2,TGTGCCAGCAGCCAAGAGCCTAGCGGGAAGCAGTACTTC,CASSQEPSGKQYF
-,few,TRBJ2-5,TRBV15,TGTGCCACCAGCAGAGATTATAGCAGGAGAGAGACCCAGTACTTC,CATSRDYSRRETQYF
TRBD2,-,TRBJ2-1,TRBV12-3/TRBV12-4,TGTGCCAGCAGGAAGCGGGATAGGTACAATGAGCAGTTCTTC,CASRKRDRYNEQFF
-,-,TRBJ1-4,TRBV7-2,TGTGCCAGCAGCTTCGGGCCCTCTAATGAAAAACTGTTTTTT,CASSFGPSNEKLFF